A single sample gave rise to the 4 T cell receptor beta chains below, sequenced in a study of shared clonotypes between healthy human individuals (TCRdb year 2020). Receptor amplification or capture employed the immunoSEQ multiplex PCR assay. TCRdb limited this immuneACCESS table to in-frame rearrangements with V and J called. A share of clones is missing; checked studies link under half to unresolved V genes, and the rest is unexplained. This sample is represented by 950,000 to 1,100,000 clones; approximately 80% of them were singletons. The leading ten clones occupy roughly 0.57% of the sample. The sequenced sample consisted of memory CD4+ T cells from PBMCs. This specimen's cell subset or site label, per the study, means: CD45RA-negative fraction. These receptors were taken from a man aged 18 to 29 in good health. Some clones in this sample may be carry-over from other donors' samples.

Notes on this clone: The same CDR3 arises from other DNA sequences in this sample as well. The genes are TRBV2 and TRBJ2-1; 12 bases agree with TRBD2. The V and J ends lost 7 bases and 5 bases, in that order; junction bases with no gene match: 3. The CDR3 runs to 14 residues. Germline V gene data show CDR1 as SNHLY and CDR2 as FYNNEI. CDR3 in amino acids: CASTWTSGDNEQFF. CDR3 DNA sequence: TGTGCCAGCACCTGGACTAGCGGGGACAATGAGCAGTTCTTC.

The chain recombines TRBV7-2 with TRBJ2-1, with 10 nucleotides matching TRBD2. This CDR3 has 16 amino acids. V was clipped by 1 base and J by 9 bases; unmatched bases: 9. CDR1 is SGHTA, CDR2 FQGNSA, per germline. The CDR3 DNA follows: TGTGCCAGCAGCTTAGTAGGAACTAGCGGGAATGTTGAGCAGTTCTTC. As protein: CASSLVGTSGNVEQFF.

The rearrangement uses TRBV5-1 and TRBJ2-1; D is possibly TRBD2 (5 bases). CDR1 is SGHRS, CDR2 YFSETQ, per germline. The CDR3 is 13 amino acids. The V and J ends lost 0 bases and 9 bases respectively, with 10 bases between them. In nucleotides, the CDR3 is TGCGCCAGCAGCTTGGATGCGGCGGGTGAGCAGTTCTTC. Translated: CASSLDAAGEQFF.

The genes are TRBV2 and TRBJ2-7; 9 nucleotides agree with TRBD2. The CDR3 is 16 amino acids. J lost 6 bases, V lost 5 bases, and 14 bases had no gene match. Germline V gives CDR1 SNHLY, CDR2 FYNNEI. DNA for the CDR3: TGTGCCAGCAGTTATTTTACAAGACTAGCGGCCGGCGAGCAGTACTTC. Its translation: CASSYFTRLAAGEQYF.